This TCR beta chain was recorded in a study of post-analysis software for immune sequencing data (dated by TCRdb to 2014 to 2015). For context, the study as a whole: Recorded disease courses included relapsing-remitting, secondary progressive and progressive-relapsing multiple sclerosis, with some patients lacking subtype annotation. The patient repertoires were compared against about a dozen previously published healthy control repertoires obtained from donors aged roughly 6 to 28 years. A subset of samples was prepared in parallel using single-end sample barcoding, then pooled and co-amplified after Illumina adapter ligation. Beyond this particular receptor, the publication reports: The control group was slightly older than the multiple sclerosis patient group. When samples were clustered directly using the F measure, samples prepared in the same batch co-clustered strongly, which prompted a batch-effect correction. Significantly lower normalized Chao1 diversity was found in multiple sclerosis patients than in controls, suggesting substantial peripheral T-cell clonal expansion. Patients showed significantly higher frequencies than controls for a handful of TRBV segments, among them TRBV5-6, TRBV5-1 and TRBV20-1.

To demonstrate the VDJtools post-analysis software, the study profiled TCR beta repertoires from the peripheral blood of under 15 young patients with multiple sclerosis. Multiple sclerosis patients were children and adolescents aged roughly 6 to 17 years. A remark on this clonotype: Its recognized antigen is unknown. Base qualities are missing; no much larger clone stands one base away.

The method was PCR. Instrument on record: Illumina HiSeq 2500. To reduce PCR and sequencing biases, unique molecular identifiers were built into the TCR beta cDNA libraries. Per 1 to 10 million input T cells, around 500,000 cDNA molecules were obtained, such that each molecule approximated one T cell. The patient libraries were prepared and sequenced with the same protocol used for the earlier healthy control dataset. Samples belonging to the same batch were prepared together, multiplexed and sequenced on a shared HiSeq lane. On the study's bioinformatics: MIGEC was used to process the raw barcoded reads, and molecular identifier groups with only a single read were discarded before consensus assembly and CDR3 extraction. VDJtools was used for post-analysis of the clonotype tables, with diversity normalized by down-sampling every dataset to the smallest sample size. In repertoire overlap clustering, CDR3 amino acid sequences, but not nucleotide sequences, were matched to correct batch-related cross-sample contamination. TCRdb itself trimmed the public reads at Q25 with fastp, ran MiXCR and retained productive beta chains. Merged by CDR3 protein, the rows form single entries marked with the most common genes and DNA. TCRdb's processing, not the authors' own work, is the source of the V and J calls. For this sample there are 740,000 or so distinct CDR3 sequences; approximately 57% appear just once. Roughly 4.4% of the sample comes from the top ten.

Trimming removed 4 bases from V and 5 bases from J; the gene matches leave 3 bases unexplained. The CDR1 and CDR2 encoded by the germline V gene are SGHRS and YFSETQ. The CDR3, from cysteine to phenylalanine, totals 14 residues. Of all the DNA, just the CDR3 is kept, 42 bases in frame from base 1. The origin of this receptor is a girl aged 10 to 17 with multiple sclerosis. Recombination joined TRBV5-1 with TRBJ2-7, with 13 junctional bases fitting TRBD2. The sample taken for sequencing was blood. The CDR3 is CASSRGLAGNEQYF. The nucleotide sequence reads as follows: TGCGCCAGCAGCCGGGGACTAGCGGGAAACGAGCAGTACTTC.